This T cell receptor (beta chain) is drawn from a study of T cell responses to AZD1222 COVID-19 vaccine. Sequenced by immunoSEQ multiplex PCR; TCRdb stores in-frame clones only, minus some. The repertoire holds 110,000 to 150,000 clones, 80% to 90% seen once, with more than 1.5% in the top ten. Trimming stripped 3 bases from V and 5 bases from J, with 7 bases between. Germline V gives CDR1 SQVTM, CDR2 ANQGSEA. This CDR3 contains 11 residues. The receptor comes from an adult in good health. The J gene is TRBJ2-5, the V gene TRBV29-1, with D unclear. This material consisted of peripheral blood, taken on day 0 of AZD1222 vaccination. The CDR3 is CSVDFLETQYF. DNA for the CDR3: TGCAGCGTTGACTTCCTGGAGACCCAGTACTTC.